These T cell receptor beta chains were read from a single sample in a study of control samples from healthy donors and cancer patients. Data came from immunoSEQ multiplex PCR; TCRdb stores just in-frame clones and leaves some out. The repertoire holds around 80,000 clones, 91% seen once, with 15% to 20% in the top ten. Sequenced material: blood. The receptors stem from a man aged 45-65 years in good health. Each CDR3 is given with its conserved first and last residue. Fields, in order: CDR3 protein, CDR3 DNA, clone size, J gene, V gene, D gene. A D gene is named only where the DNA matches it firmly. Clone size appears in some rows only: once, few, many, or a class for an expanded clone.

CDR3aa: CASSLGTGNRNEKLFF; CDR3nt: TGCGCCAGCAGCTTGGGCACAGGGAATCGTAATGAAAAACTGTTTTTT; abundance: -; j_gene: TRBJ1-4; v_gene: TRBV5-1; d_gene: -
CDR3aa: CASSLPSDSTDTQYF; CDR3nt: TGCGCCAGTAGCTTGCCTTCGGACAGCACAGATACGCAGTATTTT; abundance: -; j_gene: TRBJ2-3; v_gene: TRBV5-1; d_gene: -
CDR3aa: CASSFTGDYGYTF; CDR3nt: TGCGCCAGCAGCTTTACGGGGGACTATGGCTACACCTTC; abundance: -; j_gene: TRBJ1-2; v_gene: TRBV5-1; d_gene: -
CDR3aa: CSADRGLKETQYF; CDR3nt: TGCAGCGCCGACAGGGGGTTAAAAGAGACCCAGTACTTC; abundance: -; j_gene: TRBJ2-5; v_gene: TRBV29-1; d_gene: TRBD1
CDR3aa: CASSLGGSTVNYGYTF; CDR3nt: TGTGCCAGCAGCTTAGGGGGCTCCACAGTTAACTATGGCTACACCTTC; abundance: -; j_gene: TRBJ1-2; v_gene: TRBV7-2; d_gene: -
CDR3aa: CASDRVGGTQYF; CDR3nt: TGTGCCAGTGACAGGGTTGGAGGTACGCAGTATTTT; abundance: -; j_gene: TRBJ2-3; v_gene: TRBV6-5; d_gene: TRBD1
CDR3aa: CASSSRTGVVSVNTEAFF; CDR3nt: TGTGCCAGCAGCTCTAGGACAGGGGTTGTTTCGGTCAACACTGAAGCTTTCTTT; abundance: -; j_gene: TRBJ1-1; v_gene: TRBV7-9; d_gene: TRBD1
CDR3aa: CASSLTGTTNEKLFF; CDR3nt: TGTGCCAGCAGCTTAACAGGGACGACTAATGAAAAACTGTTTTTT; abundance: -; j_gene: TRBJ1-4; v_gene: TRBV6-2/TRBV6-3; d_gene: -
CDR3aa: CATSGRVKGEQFF; CDR3nt: TGTGCCACCAGTGGGAGGGTGAAGGGTGAGCAGTTCTTC; abundance: -; j_gene: TRBJ2-1; v_gene: TRBV24-1; d_gene: -
CDR3aa: CSVLTTGSSGNTIYF; CDR3nt: TGCAGCGTTCTAACGACAGGTTCATCTGGAAACACCATATATTTT; abundance: few; j_gene: TRBJ1-3; v_gene: TRBV29-1; d_gene: -
CDR3aa: CASSPGQTYEQYF; CDR3nt: TGTGCCAGCTCTCCGGGACAGACCTACGAGCAGTACTTC; abundance: -; j_gene: TRBJ2-7; v_gene: TRBV18; d_gene: TRBD1
CDR3aa: CATWTGTNTEAFF; CDR3nt: TGTGCCACTTGGACAGGGACTAACACTGAAGCTTTCTTT; abundance: -; j_gene: TRBJ1-1; v_gene: TRBV19; d_gene: TRBD1
CDR3aa: CASNRDRVNQPQHF; CDR3nt: TGTGCCAGCAACCGAGACAGGGTGAATCAGCCCCAGCATTTT; abundance: -; j_gene: TRBJ1-5; v_gene: TRBV2; d_gene: TRBD1
CDR3aa: CASSLRDRGDGYSPLHF; CDR3nt: TGCGCCAGCAGCTTGCGGGACAGGGGCGACGGATATTCACCCCTCCACTTT; abundance: -; j_gene: TRBJ1-6; v_gene: TRBV5-1; d_gene: TRBD1
CDR3aa: CSVGVQETQYF; CDR3nt: TGCAGCGTTGGGGTCCAAGAGACCCAGTACTTC; abundance: -; j_gene: TRBJ2-5; v_gene: TRBV29-1; d_gene: -
CDR3aa: CASSLKQGASEAFF; CDR3nt: TGTGCCAGCTCACTAAAACAGGGGGCGTCTGAAGCTTTCTTT; abundance: -; j_gene: TRBJ1-1; v_gene: TRBV18; d_gene: TRBD1
CDR3aa: CAWSESGVAFF; CDR3nt: TGTGCCTGGAGTGAGTCAGGGGTTGCTTTCTTT; abundance: -; j_gene: TRBJ1-1; v_gene: TRBV30; d_gene: -
CDR3aa: CASSPIDRNYGYTF; CDR3nt: TGTGCCAGCAGCCCGATTGACAGGAACTATGGCTACACCTTC; abundance: -; j_gene: TRBJ1-2; v_gene: TRBV7-8; d_gene: -
CDR3aa: CASSLGVTTGELFF; CDR3nt: TGCGCCAGCAGCTTGGGAGTGACTACCGGGGAGCTGTTTTTT; abundance: -; j_gene: TRBJ2-2; v_gene: TRBV5-1; d_gene: -
CDR3aa: CASSANWISPQYEQFF; CDR3nt: TGTGCCAGCAGTGCTAACTGGATTTCCCCACAATATGAGCAGTTCTTC; abundance: -; j_gene: TRBJ2-1; v_gene: TRBV6-1; d_gene: -
CDR3aa: CASSEGLEAFF; CDR3nt: TGCGCCAGCAGTGAGGGACTGGAAGCTTTCTTT; abundance: -; j_gene: TRBJ1-1; v_gene: TRBV10-2; d_gene: -
CDR3aa: CASSSRGLAFF; CDR3nt: TGTGCCAGCAGTTCCAGGGGCCTAGCTTTCTTT; abundance: -; j_gene: TRBJ1-1; v_gene: TRBV6-5; d_gene: -
CDR3aa: CAIREAPRELNTEAFF; CDR3nt: TGTGCCATCAGGGAAGCGCCGCGGGAATTGAACACTGAAGCTTTCTTT; abundance: -; j_gene: TRBJ1-1; v_gene: TRBV10-3; d_gene: -
CDR3aa: CASRGRDTGELFF; CDR3nt: TGTGCCAGCCGGGGGCGGGACACCGGGGAGCTGTTTTTT; abundance: -; j_gene: TRBJ2-2; v_gene: TRBV19; d_gene: -
CDR3aa: CASSFNGQLNTEAFF; CDR3nt: TGTGCCAGCAGTTTTAATGGGCAGTTGAACACTGAAGCTTTCTTT; abundance: -; j_gene: TRBJ1-1; v_gene: TRBV27; d_gene: -
CDR3aa: CASSLRRPTDTQYF; CDR3nt: TGTGCCAGCAGTTTACGGAGGCCCACAGATACGCAGTATTTT; abundance: -; j_gene: TRBJ2-3; v_gene: TRBV27; d_gene: -